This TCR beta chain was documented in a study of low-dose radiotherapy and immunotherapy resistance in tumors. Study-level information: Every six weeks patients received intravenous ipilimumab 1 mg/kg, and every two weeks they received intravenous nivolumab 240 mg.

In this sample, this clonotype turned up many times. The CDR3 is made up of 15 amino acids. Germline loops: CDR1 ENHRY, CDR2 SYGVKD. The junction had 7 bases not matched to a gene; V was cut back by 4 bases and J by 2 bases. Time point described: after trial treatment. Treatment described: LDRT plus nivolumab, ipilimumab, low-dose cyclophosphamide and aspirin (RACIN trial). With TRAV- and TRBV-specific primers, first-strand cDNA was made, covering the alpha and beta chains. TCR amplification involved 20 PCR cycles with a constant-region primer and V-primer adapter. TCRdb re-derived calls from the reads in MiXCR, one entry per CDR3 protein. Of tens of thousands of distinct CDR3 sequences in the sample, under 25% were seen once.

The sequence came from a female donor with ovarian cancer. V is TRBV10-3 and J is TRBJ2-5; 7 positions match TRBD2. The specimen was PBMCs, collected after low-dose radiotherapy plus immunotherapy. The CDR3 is CAISGSGREQETQYF. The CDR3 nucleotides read TGTGCCATCAGTGGGTCGGGGAGGGAGCAAGAGACCCAGTACTTC.